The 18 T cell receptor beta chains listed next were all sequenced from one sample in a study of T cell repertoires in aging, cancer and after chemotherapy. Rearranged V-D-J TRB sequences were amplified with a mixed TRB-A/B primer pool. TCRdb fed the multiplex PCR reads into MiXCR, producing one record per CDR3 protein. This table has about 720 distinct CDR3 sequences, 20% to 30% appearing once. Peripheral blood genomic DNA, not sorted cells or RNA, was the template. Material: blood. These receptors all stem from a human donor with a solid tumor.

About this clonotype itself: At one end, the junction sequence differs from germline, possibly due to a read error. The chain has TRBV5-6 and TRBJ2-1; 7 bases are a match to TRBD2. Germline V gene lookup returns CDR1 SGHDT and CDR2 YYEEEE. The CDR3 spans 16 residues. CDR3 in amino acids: CARSSLLRLALNEQFF. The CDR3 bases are TGTGCCAGGAGCTCCCTTTTGAGACTAGCTTTAAATGAGCAGTTCTTC. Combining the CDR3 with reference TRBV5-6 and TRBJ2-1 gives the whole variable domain DAGVTQSPTHLIKTRGQQVTLRCSPKSGHDTVSWYQQALGQGPQFIFQYYEEEERQRGNFPDRFSGHQFPNYSSELNVNALLLGDSALYLCARSSLLRLALNEQFFGPGTRLTVL.

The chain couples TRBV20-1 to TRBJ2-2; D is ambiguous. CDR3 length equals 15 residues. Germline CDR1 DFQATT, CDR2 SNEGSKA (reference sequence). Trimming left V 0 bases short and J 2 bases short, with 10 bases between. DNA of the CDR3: TGCAGTGCTAGAGAGGGATCTGCCAACACCGGGGAGCTGTTTTTT. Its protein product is CSAREGSANTGELFF.

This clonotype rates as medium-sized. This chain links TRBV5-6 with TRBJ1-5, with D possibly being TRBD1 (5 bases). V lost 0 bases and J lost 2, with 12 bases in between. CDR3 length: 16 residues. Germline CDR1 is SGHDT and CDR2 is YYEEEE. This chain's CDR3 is CASSLGGRGGNQPQHF. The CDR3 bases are TGTGCCAGCAGCTTGGGAGGTAGGGGAGGCAATCAGCCCCAGCATTTT.

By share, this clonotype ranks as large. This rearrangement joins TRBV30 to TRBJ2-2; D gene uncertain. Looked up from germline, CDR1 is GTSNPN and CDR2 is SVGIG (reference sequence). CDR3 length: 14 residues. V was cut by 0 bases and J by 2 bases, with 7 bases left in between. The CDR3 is CAWSVSINTGELFF. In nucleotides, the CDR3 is TGTGCCTGGAGTGTTAGTATTAACACCGGGGAGCTGTTTTTT.

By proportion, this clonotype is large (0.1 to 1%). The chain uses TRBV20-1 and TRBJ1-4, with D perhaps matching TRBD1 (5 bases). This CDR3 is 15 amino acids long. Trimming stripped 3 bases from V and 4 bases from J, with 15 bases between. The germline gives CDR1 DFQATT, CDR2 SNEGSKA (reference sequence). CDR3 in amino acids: CSASPPGRLNEKLFF. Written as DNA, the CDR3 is TGCAGTGCTAGCCCGCCGGGACGCCTTAATGAAAAACTGTTTTTT.

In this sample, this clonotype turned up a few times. The CDR3 here is CSAIFATSDLGEQYF. The DNA for the CDR3 is TGCAGTGCTATCTTCGCGACTAGCGATCTGGGCGAGCAGTACTTC. The V and J genes are TRBV20-1 and TRBJ2-7, with 8 nucleotides matching TRBD2. CDR1 is DFQATT and CDR2 is SNEGSKA in the germline V gene (reference sequence). This CDR3 region has 15 residues. J gave up 6 bases and V 4 bases, and 14 bases lay outside the gene matches.

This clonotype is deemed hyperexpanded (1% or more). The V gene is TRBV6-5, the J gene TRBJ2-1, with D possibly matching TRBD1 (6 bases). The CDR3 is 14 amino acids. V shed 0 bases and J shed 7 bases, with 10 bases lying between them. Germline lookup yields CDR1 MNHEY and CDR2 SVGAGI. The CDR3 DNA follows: TGTGCCAGCAGTTACTCGAACAGGGCAAATGAGCAGTTCTTC. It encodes CASSYSNRANEQFF.

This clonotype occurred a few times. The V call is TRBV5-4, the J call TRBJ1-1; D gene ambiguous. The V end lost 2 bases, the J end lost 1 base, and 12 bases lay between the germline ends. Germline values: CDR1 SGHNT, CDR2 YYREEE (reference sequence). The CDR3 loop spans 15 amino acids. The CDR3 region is CASSFGLQSNTEAFF. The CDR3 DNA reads TGTGCCAGCAGCTTCGGGCTACAGTCGAACACTGAAGCTTTCTTT.

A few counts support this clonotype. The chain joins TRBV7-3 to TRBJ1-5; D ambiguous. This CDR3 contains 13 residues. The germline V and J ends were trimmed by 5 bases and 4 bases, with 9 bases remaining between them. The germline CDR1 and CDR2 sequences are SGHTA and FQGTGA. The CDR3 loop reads CASSQDGNQPQHF. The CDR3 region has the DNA TGTGCCAGCAGCCAAGACGGGAATCAGCCCCAGCATTTT.

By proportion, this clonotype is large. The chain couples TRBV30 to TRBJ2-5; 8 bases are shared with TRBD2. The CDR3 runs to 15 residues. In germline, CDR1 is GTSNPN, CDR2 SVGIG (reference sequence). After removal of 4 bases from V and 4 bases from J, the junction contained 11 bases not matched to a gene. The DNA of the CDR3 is TGTGCCTGGATCAGGCACGGGGGGGCGGGAGAGACCCAGTACTTC. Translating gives CAWIRHGGAGETQYF.

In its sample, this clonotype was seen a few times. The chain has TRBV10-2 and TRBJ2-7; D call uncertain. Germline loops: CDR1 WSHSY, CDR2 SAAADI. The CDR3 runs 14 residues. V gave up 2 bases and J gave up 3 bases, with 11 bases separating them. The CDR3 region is CASSEDGVNYEQYF. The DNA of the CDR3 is TGCGCCAGCAGTGAGGATGGGGTAAACTACGAGCAGTACTTC.

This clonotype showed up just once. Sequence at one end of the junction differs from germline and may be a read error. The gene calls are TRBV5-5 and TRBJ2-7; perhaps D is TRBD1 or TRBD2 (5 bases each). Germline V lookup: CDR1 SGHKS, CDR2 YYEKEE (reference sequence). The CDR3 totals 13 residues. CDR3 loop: CVSSGTGSYEQYF. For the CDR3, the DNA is TGTGTCAGCAGCGGAACAGGCTCCTACGAGCAGTACTTC. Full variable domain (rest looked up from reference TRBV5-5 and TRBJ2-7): DAGVTQSPTHLIKTRGQQVTLRCSPISGHKSVSWYQQVLGQGPQFIFQYYEKEERGRGNFPDRFSARQFPNYSSELNVNALLLGDSALYLCVSSGTGSYEQYFGPGTRLTVT.

CDR3 sequence reads: CASSLAGAGETQYF. In DNA form, the CDR3 reads TGTGCCAGCAGCTTAGCGGGAGCGGGGGAGACCCAGTACTTC. The V call is TRBV7-7, the J call TRBJ2-5, with 7 bases aligning to TRBD2. The CDR3 extends over 14 amino acids. The V segment lost 0 bases and the J segment 5 bases; nucleotides outside the gene matches: 3. Germline V lookup: CDR1 SSHAT, CDR2 FNYEAQ (reference sequence).

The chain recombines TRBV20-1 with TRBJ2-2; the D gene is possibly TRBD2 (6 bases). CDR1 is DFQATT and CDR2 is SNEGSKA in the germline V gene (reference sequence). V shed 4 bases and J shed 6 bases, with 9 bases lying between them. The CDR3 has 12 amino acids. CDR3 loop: CSATGGPGELFF. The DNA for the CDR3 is TGCAGTGCTACTGGAGGGCCCGGGGAGCTGTTTTTT.

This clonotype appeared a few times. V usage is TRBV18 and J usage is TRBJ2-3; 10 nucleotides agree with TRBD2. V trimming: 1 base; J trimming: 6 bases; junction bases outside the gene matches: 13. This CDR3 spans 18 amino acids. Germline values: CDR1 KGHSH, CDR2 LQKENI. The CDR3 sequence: CASSPQKTSGFQGDTQYF. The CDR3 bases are TGTGCCAGCTCACCACAGAAGACTAGCGGGTTCCAGGGGGATACGCAGTATTTT.

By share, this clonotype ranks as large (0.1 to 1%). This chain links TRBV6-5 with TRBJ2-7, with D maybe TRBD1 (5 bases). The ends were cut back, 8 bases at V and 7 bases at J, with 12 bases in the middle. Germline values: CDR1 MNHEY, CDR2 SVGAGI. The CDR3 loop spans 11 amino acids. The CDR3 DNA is TGTGCCAGCGGGCCAGGGCGGGAGCAGTACTTC. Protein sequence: CASGPGREQYF.

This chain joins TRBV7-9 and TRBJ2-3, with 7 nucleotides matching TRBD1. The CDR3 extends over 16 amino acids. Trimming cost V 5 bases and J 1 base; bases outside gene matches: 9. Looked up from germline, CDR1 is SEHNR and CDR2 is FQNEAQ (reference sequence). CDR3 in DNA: TGTGCCAGCAGCCGAGACAGGGCCCCTGGCACAGATACGCAGTATTTT. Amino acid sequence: CASSRDRAPGTDTQYF. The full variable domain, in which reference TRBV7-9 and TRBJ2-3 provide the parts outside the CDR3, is DTGVSQNPRHKITKRGQNVTFRCDPISEHNRLYWYRQTLGQGPEFLTYFQNEAQLEKSRLLSDRFSAERPKGSFSTLEIQRTEQGDSAMYLCASSRDRAPGTDTQYFGPGTRLTVL.

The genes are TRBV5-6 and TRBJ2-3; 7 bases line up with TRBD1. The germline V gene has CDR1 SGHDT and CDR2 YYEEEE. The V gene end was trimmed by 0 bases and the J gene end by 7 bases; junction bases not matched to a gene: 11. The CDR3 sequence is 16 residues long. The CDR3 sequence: CASSLVGQGVQNTQYF. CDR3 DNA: TGTGCCAGCAGCTTGGTTGGCCAGGGGGTACAGAATACGCAGTATTTT.